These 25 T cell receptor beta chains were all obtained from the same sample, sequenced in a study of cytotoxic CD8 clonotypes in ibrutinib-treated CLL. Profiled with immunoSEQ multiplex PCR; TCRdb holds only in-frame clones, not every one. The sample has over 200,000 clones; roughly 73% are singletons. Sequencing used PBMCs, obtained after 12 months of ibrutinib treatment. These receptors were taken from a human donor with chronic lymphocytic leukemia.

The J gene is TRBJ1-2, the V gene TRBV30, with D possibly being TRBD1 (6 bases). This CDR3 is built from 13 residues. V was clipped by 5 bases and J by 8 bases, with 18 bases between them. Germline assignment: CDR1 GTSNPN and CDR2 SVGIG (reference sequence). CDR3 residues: CAWDDRPPGGYTF. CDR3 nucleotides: TGTGCCTGGGACGACAGGCCCCCGGGGGGCTACACCTTC. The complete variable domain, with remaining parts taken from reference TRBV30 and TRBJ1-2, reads SQTIHQWPATLVQPVGSPLSLECTVEGTSNPNLYWYRQAAGRGLQLLFYSVGIGQISSEVPQNLSASRPQDRQFILSSKKLLLSDSGFYLCAWDDRPPGGYTFGSGTRLTVV.

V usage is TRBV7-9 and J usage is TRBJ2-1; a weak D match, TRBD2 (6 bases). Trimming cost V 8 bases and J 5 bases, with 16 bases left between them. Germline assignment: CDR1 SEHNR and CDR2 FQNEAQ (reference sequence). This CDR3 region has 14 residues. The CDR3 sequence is CASAHGLANNEQFF. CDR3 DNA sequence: TGTGCCAGCGCACACGGGCTAGCGAACAATGAGCAGTTCTTC.

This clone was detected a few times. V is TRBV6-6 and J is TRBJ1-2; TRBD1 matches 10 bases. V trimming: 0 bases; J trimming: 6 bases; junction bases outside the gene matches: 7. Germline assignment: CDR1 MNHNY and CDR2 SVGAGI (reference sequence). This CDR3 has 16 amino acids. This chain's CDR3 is CASSYSQPGTGDGYTF. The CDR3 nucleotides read TGTGCCAGCAGTTACTCCCAACCTGGGACAGGGGATGGCTACACCTTC.

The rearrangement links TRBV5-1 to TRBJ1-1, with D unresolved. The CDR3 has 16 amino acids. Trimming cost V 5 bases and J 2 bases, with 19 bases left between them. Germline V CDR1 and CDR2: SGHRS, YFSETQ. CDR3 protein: CASRSHGGNYNTEAFF. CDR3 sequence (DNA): TGCGCCAGCAGAAGCCACGGAGGGAACTACAACACTGAAGCTTTCTTT.

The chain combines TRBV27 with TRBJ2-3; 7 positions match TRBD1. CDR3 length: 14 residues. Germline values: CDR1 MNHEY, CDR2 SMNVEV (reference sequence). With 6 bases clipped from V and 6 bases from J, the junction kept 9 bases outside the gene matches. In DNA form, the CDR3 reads TGTGCCAGCAGCCAAAGACAGGGTTCCGATACGCAGTATTTT. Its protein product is CASSQRQGSDTQYF.

CDR3 sequence (DNA): TGTGCCAGCAGTAACAGGGGAGGTGATGGCTACACCTTC. Its translation: CASSNRGGDGYTF. The chain joins TRBV2 to TRBJ1-2, with TRBD1 matching over 7 bases. Unmatched junction bases numbered 6, after V lost 5 bases and J lost 6 bases. The length of the CDR3 is 13 residues. Germline V CDR1 and CDR2: SNHLY, FYNNEI.

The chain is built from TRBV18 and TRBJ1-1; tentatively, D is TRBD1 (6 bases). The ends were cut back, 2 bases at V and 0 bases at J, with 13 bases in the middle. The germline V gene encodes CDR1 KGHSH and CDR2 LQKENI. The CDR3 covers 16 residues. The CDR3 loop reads CASSPATGRLNTEAFF. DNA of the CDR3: TGTGCCAGCTCACCAGCAACAGGGAGGCTGAACACTGAAGCTTTCTTT. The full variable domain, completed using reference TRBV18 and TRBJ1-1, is NAGVMQNPRHLVRRRGQEARLRCSPMKGHSHVYWYRQLPEEGLKFMVYLQKENIIDESGMPKERFSAEFPKEGPSILRIQQVVRGDSAAYFCASSPATGRLNTEAFFGQGTRLTVV.

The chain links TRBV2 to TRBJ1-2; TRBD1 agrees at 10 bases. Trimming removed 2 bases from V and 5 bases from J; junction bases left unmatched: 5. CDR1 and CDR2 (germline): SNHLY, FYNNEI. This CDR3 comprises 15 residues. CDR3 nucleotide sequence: TGTGCCAGCAGTGAATGGGGACAGGGGATATATGGCTACACCTTC. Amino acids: CASSEWGQGIYGYTF. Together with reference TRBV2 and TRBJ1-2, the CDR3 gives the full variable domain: EPEVTQTPSHQVTQMGQEVILRCVPISNHLYFYWYRQILGQKVEFLVSFYNNEISEKSEIFDDQFSVERPDGSNFTLKIRSTKLEDSAMYFCASSEWGQGIYGYTFGSGTRLTVV.

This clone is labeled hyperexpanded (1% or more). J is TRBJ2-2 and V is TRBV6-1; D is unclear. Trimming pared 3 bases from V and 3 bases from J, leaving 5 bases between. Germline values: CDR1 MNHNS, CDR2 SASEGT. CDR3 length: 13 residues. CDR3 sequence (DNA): TGTGCCAGCAGTGATAGGGACACCGGGGAGCTGTTTTTT. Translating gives CASSDRDTGELFF.

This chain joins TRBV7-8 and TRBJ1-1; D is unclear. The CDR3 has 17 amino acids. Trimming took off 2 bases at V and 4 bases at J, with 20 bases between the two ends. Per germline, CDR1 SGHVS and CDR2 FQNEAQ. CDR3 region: CASSLFGGTPLGTEAFF. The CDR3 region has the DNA TGTGCCAGCAGCTTATTTGGAGGCACCCCTCTGGGCACTGAAGCTTTCTTT.

Written as DNA, the CDR3 is TGCAGCGTTGAAGGGTTTGGTGCAGAAAGCACAGATACGCAGTATTTT. Translation: CSVEGFGAESTDTQYF. The V and J genes are TRBV29-1 and TRBJ2-3, with D uncertain. Germline values: CDR1 SQVTM, CDR2 ANQGSEA. The V end lost 1 base, the J end lost 0 bases, and 14 bases lay between the germline ends. The CDR3 consists of 16 residues.

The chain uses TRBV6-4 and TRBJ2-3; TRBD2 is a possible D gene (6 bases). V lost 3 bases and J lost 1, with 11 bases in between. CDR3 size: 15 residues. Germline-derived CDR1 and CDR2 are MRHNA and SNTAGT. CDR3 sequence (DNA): TGTGCCAGCAGTGAATCGGGGACTGGCACAGATACGCAGTATTTT. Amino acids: CASSESGTGTDTQYF.

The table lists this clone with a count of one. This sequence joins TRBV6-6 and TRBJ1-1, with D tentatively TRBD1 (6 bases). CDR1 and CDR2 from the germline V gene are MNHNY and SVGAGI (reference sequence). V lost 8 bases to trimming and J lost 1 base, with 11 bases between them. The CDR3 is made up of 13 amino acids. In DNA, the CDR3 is TGTGCCAGCCTCCGGACAGAGAACACTGAAGCTTTCTTT. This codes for CASLRTENTEAFF.

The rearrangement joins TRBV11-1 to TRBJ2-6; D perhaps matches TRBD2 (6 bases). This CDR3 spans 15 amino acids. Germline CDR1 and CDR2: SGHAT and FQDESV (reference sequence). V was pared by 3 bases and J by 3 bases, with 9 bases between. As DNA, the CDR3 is TGTGCCAGCAGCTTTTGGGAGGTTGGGGCCAACGTCCTGACTTTC. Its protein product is CASSFWEVGANVLTF.

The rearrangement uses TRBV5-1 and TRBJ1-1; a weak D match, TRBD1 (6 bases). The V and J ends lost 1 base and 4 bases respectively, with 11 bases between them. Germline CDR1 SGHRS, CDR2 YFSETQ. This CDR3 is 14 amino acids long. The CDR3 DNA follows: TGCGCCAGCAGCTTGAAGGGAGGGGGCACTGAAGCTTTCTTT. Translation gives CASSLKGGGTEAFF.

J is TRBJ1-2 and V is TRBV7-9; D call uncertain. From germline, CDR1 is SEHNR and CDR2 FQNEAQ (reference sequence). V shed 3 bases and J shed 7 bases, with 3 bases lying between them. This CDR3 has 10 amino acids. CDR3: CASSFLGYTF. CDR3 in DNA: TGTGCCAGCAGCTTTCTTGGCTACACCTTC.

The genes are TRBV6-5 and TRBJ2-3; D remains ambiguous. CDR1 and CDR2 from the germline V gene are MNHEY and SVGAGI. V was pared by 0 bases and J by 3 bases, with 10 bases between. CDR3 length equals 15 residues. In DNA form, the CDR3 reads TGTGCCAGCAGTTACTCCCTCCTCGGGACAGATACGCAGTATTTT. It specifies CASSYSLLGTDTQYF.

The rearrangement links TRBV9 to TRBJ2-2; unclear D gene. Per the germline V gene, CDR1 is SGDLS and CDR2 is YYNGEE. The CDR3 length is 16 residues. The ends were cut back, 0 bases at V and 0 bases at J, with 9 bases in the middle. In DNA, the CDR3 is TGTGCCAGCAGCGTAGGGATTTTCTCGAACACCGGGGAGCTGTTTTTT. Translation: CASSVGIFSNTGELFF.

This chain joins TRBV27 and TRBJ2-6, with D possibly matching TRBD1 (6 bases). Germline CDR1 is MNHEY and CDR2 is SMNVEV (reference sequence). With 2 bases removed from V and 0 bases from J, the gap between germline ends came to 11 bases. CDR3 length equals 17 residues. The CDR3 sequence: CASSLEGVSSGANVLTF. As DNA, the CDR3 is TGTGCCAGCAGTTTAGAGGGGGTCTCCTCTGGGGCCAACGTCCTGACTTTC. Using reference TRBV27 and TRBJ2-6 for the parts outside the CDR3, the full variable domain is EAQVTQNPRYLITVTGKKLTVTCSQNMNHEYMSWYRQDPGLGLRQIYYSMNVEVTDKGDVPEGYKVSRKEKRNFPLILESPSPNQTSLYFCASSLEGVSSGANVLTFGAGSRLTVL.

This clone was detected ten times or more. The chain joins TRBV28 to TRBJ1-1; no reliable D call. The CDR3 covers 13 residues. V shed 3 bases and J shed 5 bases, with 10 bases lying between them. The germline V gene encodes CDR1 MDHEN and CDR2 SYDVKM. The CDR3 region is CASSLSASTEAFF. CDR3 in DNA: TGTGCCAGCAGTTTGTCAGCGTCAACTGAAGCTTTCTTT.

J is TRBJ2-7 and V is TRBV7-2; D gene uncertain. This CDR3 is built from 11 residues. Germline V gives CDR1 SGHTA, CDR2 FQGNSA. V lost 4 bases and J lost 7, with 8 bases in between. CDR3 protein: CASSYHAEQYF. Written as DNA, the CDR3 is TGTGCCAGCAGCTACCACGCGGAGCAGTACTTC.

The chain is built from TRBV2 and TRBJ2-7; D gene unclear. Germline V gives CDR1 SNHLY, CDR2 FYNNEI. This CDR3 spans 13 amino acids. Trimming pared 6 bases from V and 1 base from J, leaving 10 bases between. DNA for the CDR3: TGTGCCAGCAGCGACCCCCTTTCCTACGAGCAGTACTTC. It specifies CASSDPLSYEQYF. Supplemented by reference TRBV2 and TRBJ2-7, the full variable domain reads EPEVTQTPSHQVTQMGQEVILRCVPISNHLYFYWYRQILGQKVEFLVSFYNNEISEKSEIFDDQFSVERPDGSNFTLKIRSTKLEDSAMYFCASSDPLSYEQYFGPGTRLTVT.

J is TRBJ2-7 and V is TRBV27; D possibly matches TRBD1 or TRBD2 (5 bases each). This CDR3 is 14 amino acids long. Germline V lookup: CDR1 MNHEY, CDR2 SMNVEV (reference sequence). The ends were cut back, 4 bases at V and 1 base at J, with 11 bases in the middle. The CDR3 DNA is TGTGCCAGCAGTTGGGGACGGACGTCCTACGAGCAGTACTTC. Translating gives CASSWGRTSYEQYF.

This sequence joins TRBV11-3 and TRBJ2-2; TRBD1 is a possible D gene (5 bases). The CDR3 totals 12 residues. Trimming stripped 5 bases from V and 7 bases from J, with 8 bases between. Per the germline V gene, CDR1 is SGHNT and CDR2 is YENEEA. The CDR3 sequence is CASSKRGGELFF. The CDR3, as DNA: TGTGCCAGCAGCAAAAGGGGCGGGGAGCTGTTTTTT.

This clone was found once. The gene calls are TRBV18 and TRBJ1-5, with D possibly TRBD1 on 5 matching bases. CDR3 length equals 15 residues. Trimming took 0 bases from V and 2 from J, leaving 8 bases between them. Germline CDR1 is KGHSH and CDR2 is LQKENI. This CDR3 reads CASSPPGGGNQPQHF. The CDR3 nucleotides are TGTGCCAGCTCACCACCGGGAGGGGGCAATCAGCCCCAGCATTTT.